In its sample, the clone carrying this T cell receptor (beta chain) was seen a few times. Germline V CDR1 and CDR2: SGHDT, YYEEEE. The CDR3 totals 14 residues. V shed 4 bases, J shed 5 bases, and the junction held 5 bases outside the gene matches. Sequencing used immunoSEQ multiplex PCR; TCRdb keeps in-frame clones, though not all of them. The profile shows a few hundred thousand clones, nearly 90% of them singletons. The source of the sample is a study of blood T cell repertoires in COVID-19. What was sequenced was PBMCs or T cells enriched from blood (not recorded which). The clonotype comes from a woman in her 30s who had recovered from COVID-19. V gene TRBV5-6 combines with J gene TRBJ1-5; TRBD1 agrees at 8 bases. The CDR3, as DNA: TGTGCCAGCAGCCGGACAGGGTGGGATCAGCCCCAGCATTTT. Protein product: CASSRTGWDQPQHF.